This TCR beta chain appears in the sequencing data of a study of T cells in Graves' hyperthyroidism and ophthalmopathy. Study-wide results and caveats: Blood also showed most of the thyroid clonotypes that were expanded above 0.001. The model made its ophthalmopathy prediction, and onset followed a median approximately 6 months later.

The TCR beta CDR3 regions underwent amplification using RNA transcripts as the source. With the HTBI primer set, the TCR CDR3 went through a first round of RT-PCR. TCRdb reprocessed the multiplex PCR reads via MiXCR and lists one record per CDR3 protein. The sample has 450,000 to 650,000 distinct CDR3 sequences; roughly 17% are singletons. Uncontrolled infections, other autoimmune diseases, pregnancy or lactation led to exclusion of patients. Out of over 7.5 ml of fresh peripheral blood came the PBMCs. Ten or more counts support this clonotype. As yet, its antigen is unknown. Germline loops: CDR1 MNHEY, CDR2 SMNVEV (reference sequence). This CDR3 comprises 14 residues. The V and J ends lost 6 bases and 1 base respectively, with 12 bases between them.

The TCR comes from a woman between 18 and 29 years old with Graves' ophthalmopathy. Sequencing input: blood. The rearrangement uses TRBV27 and TRBJ1-1; D uncertain. The CDR3 nucleotides are TGTGCCAGCAGGCTATGGACTGGGAACACTGAAGCTTTCTTT. It encodes CASRLWTGNTEAFF.